The rows below give T cell receptor beta chains drawn from one sample of a study of regulatory T cells in long-lasting Graves disease. MiXCR, run by TCRdb on the multiplex PCR reads, gives a single entry per CDR3 protein. This sample has over 650,000 distinct CDR3 sequences, with 25% to 35% found just once. The specimen was peripheral blood mononuclear cells (PBMCs), collected when the disease was refractory, from a patient treated with antithyroid drugs. The origin of the receptors is a female donor with Graves disease. CDR3s include the opening cysteine and the closing phenylalanine or tryptophan. A D gene is named only where the DNA matches it firmly. Not all rows give a size; the values are once, few, many and, for expanded clones, a class.

j_call,clone_size,d_call,v_call,cdr3_nt,cdr3_aa
TRBJ2-7,NA,NA,TRBV14,TGTGCCAGCAGCCAGCGGGTGGGGGTTTTCGCCTACGAGCAGTACTTC,CASSQRVGVFAYEQYF
TRBJ2-7,NA,TRBD2,TRBV30,TGTGCCTGGACACCGGGGGGCGAGCAGTACTTC,CAWTPGGEQYF
TRBJ1-1,NA,NA,TRBV6-2/TRBV6-3,TGTGCCAGCAACAGGCTCTGGGGCACTGAAGCTTTCTTT,CASNRLWGTEAFF
TRBJ1-2,many,NA,TRBV7-2,TGTGCCAGCCGGGGACGGGGCGACTATGGCTACACCTTC,CASRGRGDYGYTF
TRBJ1-5,NA,NA,TRBV7-8,TGTGCCAGCACCGATGGGGTATGGGTGGGCAATCAGCCCCAGCATTTT,CASTDGVWVGNQPQHF
TRBJ1-5,NA,NA,TRBV27,TGTGCCAGCAGTCCCATAAGACGGGGGATCAATCAGCCCCAGCATTTT,CASSPIRRGINQPQHF
TRBJ1-2,NA,NA,TRBV5-1,TGCGCCAGCAACTTGGTTGGGGATGGCTACACCTTC,CASNLVGDGYTF
TRBJ1-1,NA,NA,TRBV9,TGTGCCAGCAGCGCCCCACCAATGACAGTGAACACTGAAGCTTTCTTT,CASSAPPMTVNTEAFF
TRBJ1-1,NA,NA,TRBV15,TGTGCCACCAGCAGAGGACAGAACACTAAAGCTTTCTTT,CATSRGQNTKAFF
TRBJ2-7,NA,TRBD2,TRBV20-1,TGCAGTGCTAGCCCGACTAGCGGGAGGGTCTACGAGCAGTACTTC,CSASPTSGRVYEQYF
TRBJ2-7,NA,NA,TRBV30,TGTGCCTGGAGTCTGACCTCCAGGCTTAGCTACGAGCAGTACTTC,CAWSLTSRLSYEQYF
TRBJ2-7,many,NA,TRBV2,TGTGCCAGCAGTGAAGCGTTCCATTACGAGCAGTACTTC,CASSEAFHYEQYF
TRBJ2-7,many,TRBD2,TRBV3-1,TGTGCCAGCAGCCCGACTAGCGGGAGACCCTACGAGCAGTACTTC,CASSPTSGRPYEQYF
TRBJ2-7,NA,TRBD1,TRBV6-1,TGTGCCAGCAGAGAGACAGGGGTTCACGAGCAGTACTTC,CASRETGVHEQYF
TRBJ1-4,few,NA,TRBV6-2/TRBV6-3,TGTGCCAGCAGCACCGGGACTCGGAATGAAAAACTGTTTTTT,CASSTGTRNEKLFF
TRBJ1-5,NA,NA,TRBV7-9,TGTGCCAGCAGCTTAGTGGCCAGGGATCAGCCCCAGCATTTT,CASSLVARDQPQHF